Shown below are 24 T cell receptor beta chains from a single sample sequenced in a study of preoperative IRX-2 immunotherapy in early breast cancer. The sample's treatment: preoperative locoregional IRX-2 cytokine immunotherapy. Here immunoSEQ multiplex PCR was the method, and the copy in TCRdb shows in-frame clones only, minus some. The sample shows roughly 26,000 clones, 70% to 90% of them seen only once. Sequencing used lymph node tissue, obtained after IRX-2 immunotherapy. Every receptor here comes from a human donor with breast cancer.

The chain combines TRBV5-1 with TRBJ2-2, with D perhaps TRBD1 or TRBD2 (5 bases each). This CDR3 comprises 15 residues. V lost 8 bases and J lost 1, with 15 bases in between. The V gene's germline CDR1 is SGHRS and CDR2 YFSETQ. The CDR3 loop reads CASRGTELNTGELFF. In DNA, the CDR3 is TGCGCCAGTAGAGGGACGGAATTGAACACCGGGGAGCTGTTTTTT.

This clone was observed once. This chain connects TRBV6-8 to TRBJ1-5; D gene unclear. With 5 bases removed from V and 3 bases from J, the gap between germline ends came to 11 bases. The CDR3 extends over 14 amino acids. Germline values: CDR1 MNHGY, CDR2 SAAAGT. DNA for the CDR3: TGTGCCAGCAGTACCGGGGTCACCAATCAGCCCCAGCATTTT. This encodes CASSTGVTNQPQHF.

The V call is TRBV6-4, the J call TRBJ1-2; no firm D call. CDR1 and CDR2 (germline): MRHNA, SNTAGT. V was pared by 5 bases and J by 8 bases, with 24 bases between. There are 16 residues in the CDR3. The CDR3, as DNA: TGTGCCAGCAGTTACGGGGAAGGTCCCCGACCGGCCGGCTACACCTTC. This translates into CASSYGEGPRPAGYTF.

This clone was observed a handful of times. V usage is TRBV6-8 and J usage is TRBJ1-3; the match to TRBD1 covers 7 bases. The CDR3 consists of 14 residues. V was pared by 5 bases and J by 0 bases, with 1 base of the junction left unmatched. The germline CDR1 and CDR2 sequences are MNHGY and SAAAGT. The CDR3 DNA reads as TGTGCCAGCAGTGACAGGGTCTCTGGAAACACCATATATTTT. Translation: CASSDRVSGNTIYF.

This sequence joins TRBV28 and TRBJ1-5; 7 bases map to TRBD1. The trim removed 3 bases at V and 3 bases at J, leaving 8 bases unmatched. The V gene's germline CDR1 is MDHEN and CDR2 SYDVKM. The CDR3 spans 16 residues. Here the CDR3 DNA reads TGTGCCAGCAGTTTCTTTACAGGGGTCCCCAATCAGCCCCAGCATTTT. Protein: CASSFFTGVPNQPQHF. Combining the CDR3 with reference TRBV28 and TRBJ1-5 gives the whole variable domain DVKVTQSSRYLVKRTGEKVFLECVQDMDHENMFWYRQDPGLGLRLIYFSYDVKMKEKGDIPEGYSVSREKKERFSLILESASTNQTSMYLCASSFFTGVPNQPQHFGDGTRLSIL.

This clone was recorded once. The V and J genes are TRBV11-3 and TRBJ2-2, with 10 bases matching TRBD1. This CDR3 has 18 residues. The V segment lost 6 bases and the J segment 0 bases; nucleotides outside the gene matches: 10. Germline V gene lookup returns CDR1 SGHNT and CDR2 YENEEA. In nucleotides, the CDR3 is TGTGCCAGCAGTCGCCGGGACAGGGGAATCGCGAACACCGGGGAGCTGTTTTTT. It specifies CASSRRDRGIANTGELFF.

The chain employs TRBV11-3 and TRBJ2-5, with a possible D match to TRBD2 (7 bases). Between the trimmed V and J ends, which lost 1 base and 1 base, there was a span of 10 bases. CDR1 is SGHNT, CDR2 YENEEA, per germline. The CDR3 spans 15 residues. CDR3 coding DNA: TGTGCCAGCAGCTTAGTGAGGGGGGGCCAAGAGACCCAGTACTTC. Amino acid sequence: CASSLVRGGQETQYF. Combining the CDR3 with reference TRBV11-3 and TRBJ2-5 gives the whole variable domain EAGVVQSPRYKIIEKKQPVAFWCNPISGHNTLYWYLQNLGQGPELLIRYENEEAVDDSQLPKDRFSAERLKGVDSTLKIQPAELGDSAVYLCASSLVRGGQETQYFGPGTRLLVL.

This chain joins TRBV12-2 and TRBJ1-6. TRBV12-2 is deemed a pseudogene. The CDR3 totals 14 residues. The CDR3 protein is CAAGGGLSDSPLHF. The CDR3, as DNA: TGTGCCGCGGGAGGGGGATTGTCCGATTCACCCCTCCACTTT.

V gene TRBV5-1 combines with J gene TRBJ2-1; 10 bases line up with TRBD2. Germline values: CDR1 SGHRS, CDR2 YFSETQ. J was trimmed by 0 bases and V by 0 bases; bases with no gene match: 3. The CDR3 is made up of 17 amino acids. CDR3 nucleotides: TGCGCCAGCAGCTTGGTGGCTAGCGGGGGCTCCTACAATGAGCAGTTCTTC. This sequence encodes CASSLVASGGSYNEQFF. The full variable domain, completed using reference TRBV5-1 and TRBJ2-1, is KAGVTQTPRYLIKTRGQQVTLSCSPISGHRSVSWYQQTPGQGLQFLFEYFSETQRNKGNFPGRFSGRQFSNSRSEMNVSTLELGDSALYLCASSLVASGGSYNEQFFGPGTRLTVL.

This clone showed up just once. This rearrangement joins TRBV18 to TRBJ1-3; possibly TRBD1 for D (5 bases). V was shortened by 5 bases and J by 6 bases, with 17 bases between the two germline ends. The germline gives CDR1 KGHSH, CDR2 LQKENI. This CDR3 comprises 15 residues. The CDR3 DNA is TGTGCCAGCTCATCCCCGGGACGGGGAACAAACACCATATATTTT. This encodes CASSSPGRGTNTIYF.

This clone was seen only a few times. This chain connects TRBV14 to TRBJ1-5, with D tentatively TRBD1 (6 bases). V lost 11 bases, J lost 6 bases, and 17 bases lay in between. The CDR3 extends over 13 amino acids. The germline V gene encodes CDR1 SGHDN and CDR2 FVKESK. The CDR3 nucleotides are TGTGCCTCCAGCGGGGGGGGCGGTCAGCCCCAGCATTTT. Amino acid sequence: CASSGGGGQPQHF.

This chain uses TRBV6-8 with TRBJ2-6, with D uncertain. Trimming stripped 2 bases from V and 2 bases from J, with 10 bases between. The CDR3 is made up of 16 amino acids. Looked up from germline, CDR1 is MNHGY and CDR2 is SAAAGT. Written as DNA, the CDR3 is TGTGCCAGCAGTTACGGTTCGGCTGCTGGGGCCAACGTCCTGACTTTC. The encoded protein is CASSYGSAAGANVLTF.

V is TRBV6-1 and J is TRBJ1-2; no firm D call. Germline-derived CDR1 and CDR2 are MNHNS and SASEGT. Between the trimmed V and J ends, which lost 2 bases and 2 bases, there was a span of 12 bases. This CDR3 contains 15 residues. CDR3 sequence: CASSELERWNYGYTF. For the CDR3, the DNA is TGTGCCAGCAGTGAATTGGAGCGGTGGAACTATGGCTACACCTTC.

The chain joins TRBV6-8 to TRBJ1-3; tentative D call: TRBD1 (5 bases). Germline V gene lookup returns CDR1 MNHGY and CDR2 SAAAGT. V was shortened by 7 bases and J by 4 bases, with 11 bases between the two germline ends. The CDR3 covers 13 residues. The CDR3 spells CASTDTKGNTIYF. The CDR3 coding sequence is TGTGCCAGCACGGACACAAAGGGAAACACCATATATTTT.

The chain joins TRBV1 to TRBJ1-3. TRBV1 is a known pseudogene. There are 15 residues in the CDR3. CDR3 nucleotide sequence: TGCGCCAGCAGCCAACCCCGGGCCTCTGGAAACACCATATATTTT. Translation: CASSQPRASGNTIYF.

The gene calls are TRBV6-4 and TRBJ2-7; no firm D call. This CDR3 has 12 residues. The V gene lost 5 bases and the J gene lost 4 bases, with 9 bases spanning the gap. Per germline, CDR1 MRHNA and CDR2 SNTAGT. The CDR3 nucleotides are TGTGCCAGCAGTTCAAGTGAATACGAGCAGTACTTC. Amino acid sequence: CASSSSEYEQYF.

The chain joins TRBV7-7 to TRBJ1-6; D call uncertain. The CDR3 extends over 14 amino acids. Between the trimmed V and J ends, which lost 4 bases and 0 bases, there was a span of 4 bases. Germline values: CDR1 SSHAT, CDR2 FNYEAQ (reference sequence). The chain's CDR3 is CASSSSSYNSPLHF. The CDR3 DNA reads TGTGCCAGCAGCTCCAGCTCCTATAATTCACCCCTCCACTTT.

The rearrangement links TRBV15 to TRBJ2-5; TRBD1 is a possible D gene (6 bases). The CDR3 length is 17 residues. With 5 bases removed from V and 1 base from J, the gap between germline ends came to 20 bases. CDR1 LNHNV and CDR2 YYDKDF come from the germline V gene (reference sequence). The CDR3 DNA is TGTGCCACCAGCCGATCCCCCGGACAGCCCGTCCAAGAGACCCAGTACTTC. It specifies CATSRSPGQPVQETQYF.

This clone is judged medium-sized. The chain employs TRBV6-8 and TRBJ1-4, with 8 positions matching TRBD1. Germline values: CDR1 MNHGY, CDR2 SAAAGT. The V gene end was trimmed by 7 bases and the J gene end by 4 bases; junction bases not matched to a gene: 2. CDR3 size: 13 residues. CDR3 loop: CASKDRVNEKLFF. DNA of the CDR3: TGTGCCAGCAAGGACAGGGTTAATGAAAAACTGTTTTTT.

The CDR3 nucleotides read TGTGCCAGCAGCCCAGGGACAGGGAGGGAAAAACTGTTTTTT. As protein: CASSPGTGREKLFF. The genes are TRBV11-3 and TRBJ1-4, with TRBD1 matching over 9 bases. Germline-derived CDR1 and CDR2 are SGHNT and YENEEA. V shed 5 bases and J 8 bases; nucleotides not matched to a gene: 6. The CDR3 sequence is 14 residues long. Supplemented by reference TRBV11-3 and TRBJ1-4, the full variable domain reads EAGVVQSPRYKIIEKKQPVAFWCNPISGHNTLYWYLQNLGQGPELLIRYENEEAVDDSQLPKDRFSAERLKGVDSTLKIQPAELGDSAVYLCASSPGTGREKLFFGSGTQLSVL.

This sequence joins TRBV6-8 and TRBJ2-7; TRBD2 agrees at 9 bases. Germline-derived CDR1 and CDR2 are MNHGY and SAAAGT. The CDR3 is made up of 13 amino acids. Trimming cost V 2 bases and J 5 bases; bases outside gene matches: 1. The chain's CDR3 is CASSYGGGDEQYF. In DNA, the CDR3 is TGTGCCAGCAGTTACGGCGGGGGGGACGAGCAGTACTTC.

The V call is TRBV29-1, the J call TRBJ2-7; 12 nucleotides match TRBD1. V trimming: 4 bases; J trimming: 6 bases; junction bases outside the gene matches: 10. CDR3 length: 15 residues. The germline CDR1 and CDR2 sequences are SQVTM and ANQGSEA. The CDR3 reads CSVGTGTGGSGEQYF. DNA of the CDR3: TGCAGCGTTGGGACCGGGACAGGGGGCTCGGGCGAGCAGTACTTC.

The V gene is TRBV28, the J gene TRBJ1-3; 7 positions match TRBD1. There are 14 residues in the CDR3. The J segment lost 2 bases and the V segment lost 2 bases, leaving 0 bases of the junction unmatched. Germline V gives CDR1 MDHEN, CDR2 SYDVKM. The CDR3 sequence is CASSLDRAGNTIYF. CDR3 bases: TGTGCCAGCAGTTTAGACAGGGCTGGAAACACCATATATTTT.

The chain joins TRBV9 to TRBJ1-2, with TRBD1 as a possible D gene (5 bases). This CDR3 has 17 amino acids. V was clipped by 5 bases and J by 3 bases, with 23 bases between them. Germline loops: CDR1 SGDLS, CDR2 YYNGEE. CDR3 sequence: CASSEPSLVDSHYGYTF. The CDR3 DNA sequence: TGTGCCAGCAGTGAACCCTCCCTCGTCGACAGCCACTATGGCTACACCTTC.